This T cell receptor beta chain stems from a study of cytomegalovirus exposure and HLA in healthy donors. As for this clone: The antigen is unknown.

Trimming removed 6 bases from V and 7 bases from J, with 13 bases in between. Germline CDR1 KGHSH, CDR2 LQKENI. The CDR3 totals 13 residues. Study-wide points: Using the classifier, cytomegalovirus status was reportedly diagnosed with high specificity and sensitivity.

Some clones are missing from TCRdb's copy, which holds only in-frame ones; the method was immunoSEQ multiplex PCR. Among about 150,000 clones, 86% were seen once, and the ten largest hold over 2%. The chain combines TRBV18 with TRBJ2-4; D gene unclear. The clonotype originates from a human donor in good health. Material for sequencing was PBMCs. The CDR3 reads CASSQTDGNIQYF. CDR3 DNA: TGTGCCAGCTCGCAGACTGATGGGAACATTCAGTACTTC.